This TCR beta chain was retrieved from a study of identical twins. Broader study findings: The study found weaker excess twin sharing in beta out-of-frame sequences.

Worth noting for this clonotype: The antigen is not known. This may be a read error, as it is one base from a much larger clone.

TCRdb re-derived calls from the 5' RACE reads in MiXCR, one entry per CDR3 protein. The sample lists around 1.7 million distinct CDR3 sequences, 25% to 35% occurring once. Trimming removed 4 bases at V and 0 bases at J, with 10 bases between. This CDR3 has 15 amino acids. The V gene's germline CDR1 is LGHNA and CDR2 YNFKEQ. Donors uniformly comprised healthy Caucasians. The chain links TRBV4-2 to TRBJ2-4; D gene unclear. The sequenced sample was cord blood. The source of this sequence is a newborn girl in good health. CDR3 sequence (DNA): TGTGCCAGCAGCCCAGATCCTCTAGCCAAAAACATTCAGTACTTC. Its translation is CASSPDPLAKNIQYF.